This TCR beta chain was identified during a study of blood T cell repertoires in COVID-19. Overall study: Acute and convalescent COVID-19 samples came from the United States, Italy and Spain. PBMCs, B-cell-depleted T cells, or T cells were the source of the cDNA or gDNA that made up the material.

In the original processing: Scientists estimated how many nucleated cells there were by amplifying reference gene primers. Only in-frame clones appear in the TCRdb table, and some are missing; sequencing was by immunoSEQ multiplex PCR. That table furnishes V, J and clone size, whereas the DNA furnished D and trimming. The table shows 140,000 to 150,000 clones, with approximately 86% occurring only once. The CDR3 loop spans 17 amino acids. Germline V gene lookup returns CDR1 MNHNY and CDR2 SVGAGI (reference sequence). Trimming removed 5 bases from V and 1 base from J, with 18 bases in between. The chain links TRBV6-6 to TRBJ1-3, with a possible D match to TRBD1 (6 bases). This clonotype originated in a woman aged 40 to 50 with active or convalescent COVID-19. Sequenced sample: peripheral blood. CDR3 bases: TGTGCCAGCAGTCGACAGCCCAGGGGTTTATCTGGAAACACCATATATTTT. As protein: CASSRQPRGLSGNTIYF.